This TCR beta chain stems from a study of blood T cell repertoires in COVID-19. This CDR3 is 15 amino acids long. V dropped 1 base and J dropped 4; count of bases not matched to a gene: 4. Germline CDR1 is SGHNT and CDR2 is YENEEA. Sequenced by immunoSEQ multiplex PCR; TCRdb stores in-frame clones only, minus some. The profile shows roughly 200,000 clones, 75% to 90% of them singletons. Across roughly 25 US areas, participants ranged in age from 18 to 89 years. The clonotype was recovered from a middle-aged man who had recovered from COVID-19. This sequence joins TRBV11-3 and TRBJ1-1, with 9 bases aligning to TRBD1. Sample: PBMCs or T cells enriched from blood (not recorded which). CDR3 residues: CASSLGTGAATEAFF. For the CDR3, the DNA is TGTGCCAGCAGCTTAGGGACAGGGGCAGCCACTGAAGCTTTCTTT.